This TCR beta chain was retrieved from a study of CD8 T cells in ankylosing spondylitis (dated by TCRdb to 2016 to 2017). About the full investigation: To find TCR variants linked to disease, the study profiled T cell receptor beta repertoires in ankylosing spondylitis patients and healthy donors. The whole study cohort included over a hundred healthy donors and about two dozen ankylosing spondylitis patients. Peripheral blood was sampled, and synovial fluid was also collected from ankylosing spondylitis patients.

Broad study findings and their caveats: In peripheral blood, the disease-linked clones were found at relatively low frequencies and had a CD8+ phenotype. The disease-linked clones were reported to be significantly enriched in matched synovial fluid samples from ankylosing spondylitis patients. Blood from ankylosing spondylitis patients appeared to be characterized by a TCR beta motif made up of about 8 highly homologous amino acid variants. Some of the motif variants had been reported before in the synovial fluid and blood of reactive arthritis patients, a finding that suggests common disease-initiation mechanisms.

Sequenced using an Illumina HiSeq 2500. Quantitative 5'-RACE with molecular barcodes was used to prepare TCR beta libraries. Regarding the original processing steps: A new computational method based on a probabilistic model of VDJ rearrangement was used to identify disease-linked TCR variants. TCRdb handled the public reads itself, with Q25 trimming in fastp and clone calling in MiXCR, and kept productive beta chains. Rows merge per CDR3 protein into single entries with the most common DNA and genes. For this entry, the V and J calls and clone size follow TCRdb and not the study's own pipeline. A total of 350,000 to 450,000 distinct CDR3 sequences appear in this sample, roughly 26% of them only once. The leading ten clones occupy 0.89% of the sample. From the cysteine through the phenylalanine, the CDR3 covers 12 amino acids. Left in the record is the CDR3 DNA by itself, 36 bases read in frame from the first base. As encoded in the germline V gene (reference sequence), CDR1 is DFQATT while CDR2 is SNEGSKA. V and J are truncated by 3 bases and 4 bases respectively, leaving an intervening sequence of 9 bases.

This clonotype was observed a few times. This clone's antigen is unknown. No base qualities exist here, and no much larger clone lies one base off it. The chain is assembled from TRBV20-1 and TRBJ1-1, and the D gene may be TRBD1, 5 bases matching. Sequenced: blood, either unsorted or a sorted T cell fraction (not recorded which). This TCR was sampled from a male donor with ankylosing spondylitis. The sequenced DNA is TGCAGTGCTAGTCGGGGGGTCACTGAAGCTTTCTTT. Its amino acids are CSASRGVTEAFF.